This TCR beta chain derives from a study of T cell changes during pregnancy in multiple sclerosis. Measured with immunoSEQ multiplex PCR; TCRdb has only the in-frame clones, and not every one. The sample yields around 80,000 clones, nearly 95% seen once. V dropped 4 bases and J dropped 5 bases, with 18 bases sitting between them. The length of the CDR3 is 15 residues. The germline V gene encodes CDR1 SGDLS and CDR2 YYNGEE. The sequences come from peripheral blood, collected in the second trimester of pregnancy. The chain employs TRBV9 and TRBJ2-5; D is possibly TRBD1 (7 bases). The sequence was obtained from a female donor in good health, enrolled as a control in a pregnancy study. The chain's CDR3 is CASSPRGQTKETQYF. DNA of the CDR3: TGTGCCAGCAGCCCGCGGGGACAGACAAAGGAGACCCAGTACTTC.